This TCR beta chain was retrieved from a study of control samples from healthy donors and cancer patients. Generated by immunoSEQ multiplex PCR, the TCRdb table keeps only in-frame clones and is missing some. The table lists approximately 40,000 clones, around 88% of them singletons. Germline V CDR1 and CDR2: SGHRS, YFSETQ. This CDR3 is 17 amino acids long. V was cut by 4 bases and J by 4 bases, with 21 bases left in between. Material: PBMCs. The gene calls are TRBV5-1 and TRBJ1-3, with a weak D call TRBD1 (6 bases). The source of this sequence is a woman between 55 and 75 years old with lung cancer. CDR3 nucleotide sequence: TGCGCCAGCAGCCTAACTAACAGGGCCACGGGGGGAAACACCATATATTTT. Translation: CASSLTNRATGGNTIYF.